The source of this TCR beta chain is a study of blood T cell repertoires in COVID-19. Methods used by the authors: Amplification from reference gene primers served as the basis for estimated nucleated cell counts. TCRdb's copy holds only in-frame clones and misses some; the assay was immunoSEQ multiplex PCR. Clonal size and the V and J genes are those of that table, whereas D and trimming came from the DNA. The data contain 290,000 or so clones, about 90% of them singletons. Participants' own reports of clinical history determined their cohort assignment. The CDR3 has 15 residues. Trimming at V came to 5 bases and at J to 3 bases, leaving 8 bases not matched to a gene. Germline lookup yields CDR1 LNHDA and CDR2 SQIVND (reference sequence).

The source material was PBMCs or T cells enriched from blood (not recorded which). V gene TRBV19 combines with J gene TRBJ2-7; 9 nucleotides line up with TRBD2. The receptor's source is a woman between 18 and 29 years old with acute COVID-19. The CDR3: CASSLTSGFNYEQYF. The CDR3, as DNA: TGTGCCAGTAGTTTGACTAGCGGTTTTAACTACGAGCAGTACTTC.